Below are 18 T cell receptor beta chains sequenced from a single sample in a study of CD8+CD57+ T cells in acquired aplastic anemia. For CDR3 and TCR beta VDJ profiling, genomic DNA was the template used. Each CDR3 protein is one row after TCRdb ran MiXCR on the reads. The table lists approximately 170,000 distinct CDR3 sequences, roughly half of them singletons. Source material: sorted CD4+, CD8+, or CD8+CD57+ T cells (not recorded which) from PBMCs. The source of these receptors is a human donor in good health, serving as a control.

As for this clonotype: A much more abundant neighbour one base away suggests this may be a read error. The missing conserved phenylalanine or tryptophan at the end of this CDR3 makes a read error likely. The chain uses TRBV10-1 and TRBJ2-7, with 10 bases identical to TRBD1. The CDR3 spans 15 residues. The germline V gene encodes CDR1 WNHNN and CDR2 SYGVQD (reference sequence). The CDR3 DNA reads as TGTGCCAGCAGTTCGACCGGGACAGGGGCCTACGAGCAGTACCTC. It yields the protein CASSSTGTGAYEQYL.

This clonotype has only a few counts. The chain joins TRBV19 to TRBJ1-2; TRBD1 is a possible D gene (6 bases). The V end was cut by 3 bases, the J end by 5 bases, with 19 bases between. The CDR3 is 16 amino acids. The germline V gene has CDR1 LNHDA and CDR2 SQIVND (reference sequence). CDR3 region: CASSIGGQGGGYGYTF. As DNA, the CDR3 is TGTGCCAGTAGTATTGGGGGCCAAGGTGGCGGATATGGCTACACCTTC.

Turning to this clonotype: At one boundary the junction diverges from the germline segment, which might be a read error. The chain carries TRBV6-5 and TRBJ2-3, with TRBD1 as a possible D gene (7 bases). The CDR3 has 9 amino acids. Germline V gene data show CDR1 as MNHEY and CDR2 as SVGAGI. The CDR3 DNA sequence: TGTGCCAGCACCACCCAGGGGGACTTC. Translation: CASTTQGDF.

Concerning this clonotype itself: Relative to the germline gene, one junction end is altered; a read error may explain this. The CDR3 DNA sequence: TGTGCCAGTAGTGTAGAGGGGCGAGGACGGACCTATGGCTACACCTTC. Its translation is CASSVEGRGRTYGYTF. This chain links TRBV19 with TRBJ1-2; perhaps TRBD1 as D (5 bases). Germline V lookup: CDR1 LNHDA, CDR2 SQIVND (reference sequence). The CDR3 loop spans 16 amino acids.

This rearrangement joins TRBV7-2 to TRBJ2-7; weak D call: TRBD2 (5 bases). This CDR3 contains 13 residues. Germline assignment: CDR1 SGHTA and CDR2 FQGNSA. V lost 2 bases and J 9 bases, leaving 14 bases between the germline ends. In DNA form, the CDR3 reads TGTGCCAGCAGCTTACGCGAAGCGGAGGTGCAGTACTTC. It specifies CASSLREAEVQYF.

Many counts were recorded for this clonotype. V gene TRBV28 combines with J gene TRBJ2-1; 8 nucleotides align to TRBD1. J lost 9 bases, V lost 0 bases, and 7 bases had no gene match. Germline CDR1 MDHEN, CDR2 SYDVKM. The CDR3 spans 15 residues. The CDR3 DNA is TGTGCCAGCAGTTTATGGGACAGGGATGAAGGTGAGCAGTTCTTC. Its translation is CASSLWDRDEGEQFF.

This clonotype was seen at least ten times. V is TRBV4-3 and J is TRBJ2-3, with 7 positions matching TRBD1. Germline-derived CDR1 and CDR2 are LGHNA and YSLEER. CDR3 length: 17 residues. V was clipped by 1 base and J by 8 bases; unmatched bases: 15. The CDR3 bases are TGCGCCAGCAGCCAAGCTCGTTTGACAGGGTCTCAGGGTACGCAGTATTTT. Protein product: CASSQARLTGSQGTQYF.

At least ten counts were recorded for this clonotype. This chain connects TRBV6-2 or TRBV6-3 to TRBJ1-5; D call uncertain. The V and J ends lost 0 bases and 2 bases respectively, with 5 bases between them. The germline CDR1 and CDR2 sequences are MNHEY and SVGEGT. The CDR3 is 14 amino acids. The CDR3 loop reads CASSYSFGNQPQHF. In DNA, the CDR3 is TGTGCCAGCAGTTACTCGTTTGGCAATCAGCCCCAGCATTTT.

The chain has TRBV12-3 or TRBV12-4 and TRBJ2-7; 8 bases fit TRBD1. The CDR3 has 15 amino acids. The V gene end was trimmed by 4 bases and the J gene end by 4 bases; junction bases not matched to a gene: 9. CDR3 in amino acids: CASSWGTGVNYEQYF. In DNA, the CDR3 is TGTGCCAGCAGTTGGGGGACAGGTGTTAATTACGAGCAGTACTTC.

This clonotype was counted ten times or more. J is TRBJ2-7 and V is TRBV4-3; D may be TRBD1 or TRBD2 (5 bases each). Trimming stripped 4 bases from V and 5 bases from J, with 18 bases between. The CDR3 totals 15 residues. Germline CDR1 LGHNA, CDR2 YSLEER. The CDR3 loop is CASSRVRGALDEQYF. The CDR3 DNA reads TGCGCCAGCAGCCGAGTGAGAGGGGCGCTTGACGAGCAGTACTTC.

V gene TRBV6-5 combines with J gene TRBJ1-3, with D tentatively TRBD1 (5 bases). Trimming cost V 5 bases and J 7 bases, with 9 bases left between them. Per germline, CDR1 MNHEY and CDR2 SVGAGI. The CDR3 sequence is 12 residues long. This chain's CDR3 is CASSAWGNTIYF. In DNA form, the CDR3 reads TGTGCCAGCAGTGCTTGGGGGAACACCATATATTTT.

This clonotype turned up a few times. This chain links TRBV10-3 with TRBJ2-7; the match to TRBD2 covers 10 bases. V dropped 10 bases and J dropped 9; count of bases not matched to a gene: 15. The CDR3 has 14 residues. Germline V gene data show CDR1 as ENHRY and CDR2 as SYGVKD. DNA for the CDR3: TGTGCCACCCGACCATCCTCTAGCGGGAGAGGGCAGTACGTC. Translating gives CATRPSSSGRGQYV.

V is TRBV19 and J is TRBJ2-1, with D perhaps assigned TRBD1 or TRBD2 (5 bases each). V lost 6 bases, J lost 0 bases, and 24 bases lay in between. The CDR3 has 19 residues. CDR1 is LNHDA, CDR2 SQIVND, per germline (reference sequence). This CDR3 is CASSRPHHGTVSSYNEQFF. The CDR3 DNA reads as TGTGCCAGTAGCAGACCCCACCACGGGACGGTAAGCTCCTACAATGAGCAGTTCTTC. Complete variable domain (other parts from reference TRBV19 and TRBJ2-1): DGGITQSPKYLFRKEGQNVTLSCEQNLNHDAMYWYRQDPGQGLRLIYYSQIVNDFQKGDIAEGYSVSREKKESFPLTVTSAQKNPTAFYLCASSRPHHGTVSSYNEQFFGPGTRLTVL.

As for this clonotype: At one end the junction does not follow the germline gene, possibly because of a read error. The chain combines TRBV10-2 with TRBJ1-6; D is uncertain. Germline loops: CDR1 WSHSY, CDR2 SAAADI. This CDR3 is built from 15 residues. CDR3 DNA: TGTGCCAGCAGTCAGAAGGGAATATGGTATTCACCCCTCCACTTT. It translates to CASSQKGIWYSPLHF.

This clonotype came up many times. The chain is built from TRBV5-1 and TRBJ2-7, with unresolved D. V was pared by 4 bases and J by 2 bases, with 7 bases between. The length of the CDR3 is 12 residues. Per the germline V gene, CDR1 is SGHRS and CDR2 is YFSETQ. The CDR3 reads CASSPAPYEQYF. CDR3 in DNA: TGCGCCAGCAGCCCGGCCCCCTACGAGCAGTACTTC.

This chain joins TRBV7-8 and TRBJ2-2; D may match TRBD1 or TRBD2 (5 bases each). The V gene's germline CDR1 is SGHVS and CDR2 FQNEAQ. CDR3 length equals 11 residues. Trimming pared 6 bases from V and 13 bases from J, leaving 12 bases between. The CDR3 sequence is CASSFKRGLFF. CDR3 in DNA: TGTGCCAGCAGTTTTAAGAGGGGGCTGTTTTTT.

CDR3 loop: CASSLGQGNQETQYF. CDR3 DNA: TGTGCCAGTAGCTTGGGACAGGGGAATCAAGAGACCCAGTACTTC. V and J are TRBV19 and TRBJ2-5; TRBD1 matches at 10 bases. The CDR3 is 15 amino acids. Trimming cost V 6 bases and J 2 bases; bases outside gene matches: 6. The germline CDR1 and CDR2 sequences are LNHDA and SQIVND (reference sequence).

The rearrangement links TRBV15 to TRBJ2-1; D not certain. CDR1 is LNHNV and CDR2 is YYDKDF in the germline V gene (reference sequence). With 1 base removed from V and 12 bases from J, the gap between germline ends came to 10 bases. The CDR3 loop spans 12 amino acids. The CDR3 sequence: CATSRGTASQFF. The CDR3 nucleotides read TGTGCCACCAGCAGAGGGACCGCCTCGCAGTTCTTC.